The following is a T cell receptor (beta chain) sequence with its context. Its antigen is unknown. Base qualities are not provided; no much larger clone lies one nucleotide away. This record comes from a study of shared T cell receptors in the human thymus (dated by TCRdb to the early 2020s). For the study in its entirety: The study investigated the way shared, self-reactive T-cell receptor alpha chains are produced in the human thymus.

The library was built by means of the immunoSEQ multiplex PCR assay. TCRdb took over this immuneACCESS table, retaining in-frame rearrangements with V and J assigned. Such tables are incomplete; in checked studies, under half of the missing clones stem from an unresolved V gene, and the remainder is unexplained. This sample comprises some 700,000 clones, approximately 83% of them detected only once. The top ten clones comprise approximately 0.01% of the sample. CDR1 and CDR2, looked up from the germline V gene, are LGHNT and FRNRAP. From its cysteine to its phenylalanine, the CDR3 spans 15 amino acids. Left in the record is the CDR3 DNA by itself, 45 bases read in frame from the first base. V gives up 4 bases and J gives up 7 bases, and the segment between their germline ends measures 17 bases. These sequences were also reported in another study, on human thymus T cells. As the second publication notes: Immunologically healthy infants undergoing open corrective cardiac surgery for congenital heart defects in Finland were used as donors. The thymus tissue came from surgical resects taken out during corrective cardiac surgery. V and J gene segment usage appeared biased in both thymic and peripheral blood repertoires. The related research reported highly overlapping thymic TCR repertoires among unrelated individuals. The study characterized TCR alpha and beta repertoires from under ten infant thymus samples and four related peripheral blood samples. The cohort included several male and a couple of female infants, with donor ages spanning 7 to 244 days. Thymocytes were freed from the tissue by mechanical means and kept at -70 degrees C as pellets of about 9-30 million cells. A QIAsymphony instrument was used to extract genomic DNA from the frozen cell pellets. The immunoSEQ multiplex PCR assay was used to amplify the TCRB and TCRAD loci from a standardized quantity of quality-controlled genomic DNA. Amplicons spanned the V(D)J region at a length sufficient to cover the CDR3 and identify V and J genes. Amplicon sequencing was performed on an Illumina platform through the commercial immunoSEQ service. Corrections for primer bias and sequencing errors followed previously described methods, while TCRAD and TCRB definitions were based on the IMGT database. immunoSEQ Analyzer 3.0 and VDJTools were used for repertoire analysis, which covered basic statistics, V/J segment usage, diversity estimates, rarefaction and pairwise overlap. Diversity was estimated with Chao1, ChaoE, Efron-Thisted, Shannon and inverse Simpson indices, and also on datasets down-sampled to the smallest sample. Repertoire overlap was assessed by strict matching of CDR3 nucleotide sequence, V gene and J gene, and clustering was done by Jaccard-based multidimensional scaling. On average, thymus samples yielded hundreds of thousands of unique TCRB clonotypes, whereas blood samples yielded some 92,000.

The sequence was collected from a girl in the first two years of life with a congenital heart defect. Donor details come from another sample of the same person, matched by shared clones. Recombination connected TRBV12-5 to TRBJ1-5, with TRBD1 perhaps the D gene, on 6 matching bases. Source material: thymocytes. This receptor carries the CDR3 CASGSWVGAGQPQHF. The nucleotides read TGTGCTAGTGGTTCGTGGGTGGGGGCTGGGCAGCCCCAGCATTTT.